This note documents a single T cell receptor beta chain sequence. Its specificity is not known. The sample comes from a study of T cell repertoires in cytomegalovirus infection. About the study: Public signatures in TCR beta pointed to CMV infection and matching HLA type.

V lost 2 bases and J lost 0, with 16 bases in between. Looked up from germline, CDR1 is DFQATT and CDR2 is SNEGSKA (reference sequence). This CDR3 is 16 amino acids long. TCRdb reprocessed the reads via MiXCR and lists one record per CDR3 protein. The sample records a few hundred thousand distinct CDR3 sequences, around 40% being singletons. Study conclusions and caveats: There were carriers of CMV plus the relevant HLA, and cumulative public TCR beta family frequency identified them.

The chain carries TRBV20-1 and TRBJ2-5, with a possible D match to TRBD1 (5 bases). The sample consisted of cultured PBMCs, taken from culture after CMV antigen stimulation. The receptor was derived from a human donor in good health (CMV status not recorded). Some clones in this sample may be carry-over from other donors' samples. CDR3 sequence reads: CSARLVKRGYQETQYF. CDR3 coding DNA: TGCAGTGCTAGATTAGTCAAAAGGGGCTACCAAGAGACCCAGTACTTC.